This TCR beta chain was captured by sequencing in a study of beta chain features in type 1 diabetes. Regarding the study as a whole: Insertions at VDJ junctions were less frequent in type 1 diabetes patients. These patients also deleted more nucleotides at the same junctions. Shorter TCRB CDR3s, moderately but significantly so, marked every one of the four CD4+ subsets in Type 1 diabetes patients. In patients and controls equally, PCR might favor templates that are shorter.

Note on this clone: Its cognate antigen is unknown.

Reverse transcription of all isolated RNA meant that expressed TCRB transcripts were sequenced. Repertoires were generated with immunoSEQ multiplex PCR, while TCRdb's copy carries only in-frame clones and drops some. This sample carries under 900,000 clones, roughly 17% of them seen once, and the ten largest clones take 0.023%. V was cut by 4 bases and J by 4 bases, with 4 bases left in between. CDR1 is SNHLY and CDR2 is FYNNEI in the germline V gene. The CDR3 sequence is 11 residues long. Sequencing input: naive CD4+ T cells from blood. The chain links TRBV2 to TRBJ1-2; no clear D gene. This TCR was sampled from a woman between 18 and 30 years old in good health. CDR3 loop: CASSAGYGYTF. The CDR3 nucleotides are TGTGCCAGCAGTGCGGGCTATGGCTACACCTTC.